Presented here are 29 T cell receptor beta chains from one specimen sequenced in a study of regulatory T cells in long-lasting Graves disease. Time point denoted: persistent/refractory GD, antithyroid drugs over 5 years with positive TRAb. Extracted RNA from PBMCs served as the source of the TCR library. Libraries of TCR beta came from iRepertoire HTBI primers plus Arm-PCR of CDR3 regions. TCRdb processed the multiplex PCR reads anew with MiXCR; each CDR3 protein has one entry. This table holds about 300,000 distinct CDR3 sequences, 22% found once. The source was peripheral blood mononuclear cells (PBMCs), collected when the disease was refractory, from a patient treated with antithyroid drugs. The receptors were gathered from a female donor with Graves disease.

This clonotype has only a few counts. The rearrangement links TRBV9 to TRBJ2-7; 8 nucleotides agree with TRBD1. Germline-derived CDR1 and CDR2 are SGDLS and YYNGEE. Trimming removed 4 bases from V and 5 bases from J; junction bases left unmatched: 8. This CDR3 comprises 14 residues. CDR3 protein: CASSPHRGNDEQYF. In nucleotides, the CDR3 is TGTGCCAGCAGCCCCCACAGGGGGAATGACGAGCAGTACTTC.

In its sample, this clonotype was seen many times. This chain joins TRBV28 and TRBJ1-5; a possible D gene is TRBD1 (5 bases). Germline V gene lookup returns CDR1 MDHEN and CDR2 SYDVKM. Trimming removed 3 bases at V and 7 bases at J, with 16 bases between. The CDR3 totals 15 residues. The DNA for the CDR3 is TGTGCCAGCAGTTTCGGCAGGGACGGGTACCAGCCCCAGCATTTT. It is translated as CASSFGRDGYQPQHF.

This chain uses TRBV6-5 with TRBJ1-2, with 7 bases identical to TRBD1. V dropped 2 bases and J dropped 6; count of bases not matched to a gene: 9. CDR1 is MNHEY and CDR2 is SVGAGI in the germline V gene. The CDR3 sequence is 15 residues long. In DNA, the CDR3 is TGTGCCAGCAGTTACCAGGGGGGTTCTGAGGATGGCTACACCTTC. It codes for CASSYQGGSEDGYTF.

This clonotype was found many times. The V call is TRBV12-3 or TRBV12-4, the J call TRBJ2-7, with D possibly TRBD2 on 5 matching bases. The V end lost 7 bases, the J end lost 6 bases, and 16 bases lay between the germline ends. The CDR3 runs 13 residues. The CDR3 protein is CASTSWLEGEQYF. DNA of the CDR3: TGTGCCAGCACTTCTTGGCTTGAGGGCGAGCAGTACTTC.

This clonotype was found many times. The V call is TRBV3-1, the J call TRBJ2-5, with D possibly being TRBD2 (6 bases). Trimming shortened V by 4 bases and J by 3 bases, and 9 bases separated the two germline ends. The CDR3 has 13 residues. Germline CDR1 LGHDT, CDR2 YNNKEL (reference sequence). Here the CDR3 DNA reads TGTGCCAGCAGCCTTAGCGGCAAAGAGACCCAGTACTTC. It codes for CASSLSGKETQYF.

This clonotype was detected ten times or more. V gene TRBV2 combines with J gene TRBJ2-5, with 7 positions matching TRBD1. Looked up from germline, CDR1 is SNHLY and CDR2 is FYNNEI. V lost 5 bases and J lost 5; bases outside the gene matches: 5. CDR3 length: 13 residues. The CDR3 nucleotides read TGTGCCAGCAGTAGGGGGCCTGGGGAGACCCAGTACTTC. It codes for CASSRGPGETQYF.

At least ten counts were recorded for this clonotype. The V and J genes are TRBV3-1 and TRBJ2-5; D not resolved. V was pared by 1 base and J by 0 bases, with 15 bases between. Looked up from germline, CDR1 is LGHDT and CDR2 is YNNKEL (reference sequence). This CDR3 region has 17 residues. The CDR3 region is CASSQGGVSVNQETQYF. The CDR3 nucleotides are TGTGCCAGCAGCCAAGGGGGTGTCAGCGTCAACCAAGAGACCCAGTACTTC.

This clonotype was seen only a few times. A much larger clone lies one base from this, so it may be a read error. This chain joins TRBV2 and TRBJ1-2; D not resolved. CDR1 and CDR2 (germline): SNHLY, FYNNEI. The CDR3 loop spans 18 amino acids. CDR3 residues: CASSARSDGPSTNDGYTF. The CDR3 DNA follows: TGTGCCAGCAGCGCTAGATCCGACGGGCCCTCAACTAACGATGGCTACACCTTC.

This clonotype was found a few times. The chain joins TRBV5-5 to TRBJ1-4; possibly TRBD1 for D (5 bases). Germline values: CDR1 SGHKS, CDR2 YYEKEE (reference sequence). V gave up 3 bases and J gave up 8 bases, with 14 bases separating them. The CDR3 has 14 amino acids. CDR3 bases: TGTGCCAGCAGCTCGGGACCCCTCAGCGAAAAACTGTTTTTT. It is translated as CASSSGPLSEKLFF.

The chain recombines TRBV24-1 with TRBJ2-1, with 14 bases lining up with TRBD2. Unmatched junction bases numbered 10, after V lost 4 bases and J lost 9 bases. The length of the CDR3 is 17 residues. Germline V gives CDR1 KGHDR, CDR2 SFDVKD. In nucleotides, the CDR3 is TGTGCCACCAGTGAAGGTCCAGGGACTAGCGGGAGTGGTGAGCAGTTCTTC. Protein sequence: CATSEGPGTSGSGEQFF.

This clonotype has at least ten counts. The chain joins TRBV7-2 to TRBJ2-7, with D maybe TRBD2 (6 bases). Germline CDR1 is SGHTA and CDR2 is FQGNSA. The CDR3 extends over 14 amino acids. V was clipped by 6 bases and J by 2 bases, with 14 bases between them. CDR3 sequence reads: CASSHAAGPYEQYF. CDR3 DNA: TGTGCCAGCAGTCATGCGGCGGGGCCCTACGAGCAGTACTTC.

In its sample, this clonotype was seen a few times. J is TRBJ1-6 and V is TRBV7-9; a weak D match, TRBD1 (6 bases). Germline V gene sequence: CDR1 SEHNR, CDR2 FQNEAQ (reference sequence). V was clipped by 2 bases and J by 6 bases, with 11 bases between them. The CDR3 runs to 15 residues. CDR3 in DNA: TGTGCCAGCAGCTTAACAGGGATCGGTAATTCACCCCTCCACTTT. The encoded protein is CASSLTGIGNSPLHF. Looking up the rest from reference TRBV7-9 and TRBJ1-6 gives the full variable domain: DTGVSQNPRHKITKRGQNVTFRCDPISEHNRLYWYRQTLGQGPEFLTYFQNEAQLEKSRLLSDRFSAERPKGSFSTLEIQRTEQGDSAMYLCASSLTGIGNSPLHFGNGTRLTVT.

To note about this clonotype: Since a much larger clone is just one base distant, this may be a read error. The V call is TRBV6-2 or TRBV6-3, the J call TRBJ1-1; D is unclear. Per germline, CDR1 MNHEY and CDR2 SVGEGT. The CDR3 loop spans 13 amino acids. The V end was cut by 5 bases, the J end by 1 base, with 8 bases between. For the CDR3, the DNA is TGTGCCAGCAGTGGGGTTTGGAACACTGAAGCTTTCTTT. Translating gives CASSGVWNTEAFF.

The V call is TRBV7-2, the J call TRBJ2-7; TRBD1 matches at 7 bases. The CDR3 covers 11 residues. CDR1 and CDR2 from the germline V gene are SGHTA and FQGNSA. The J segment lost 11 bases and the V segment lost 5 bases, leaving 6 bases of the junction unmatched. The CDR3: CASSIGTEEYF. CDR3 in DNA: TGTGCCAGCAGCATTGGGACAGAAGAGTACTTC.

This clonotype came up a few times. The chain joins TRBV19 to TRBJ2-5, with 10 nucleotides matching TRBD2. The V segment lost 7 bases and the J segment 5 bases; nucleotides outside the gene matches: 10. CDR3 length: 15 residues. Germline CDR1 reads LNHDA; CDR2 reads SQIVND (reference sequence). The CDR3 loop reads CASTLSGRAGETQYF. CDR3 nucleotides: TGTGCCAGTACCCTCAGCGGGAGGGCTGGGGAGACCCAGTACTTC.

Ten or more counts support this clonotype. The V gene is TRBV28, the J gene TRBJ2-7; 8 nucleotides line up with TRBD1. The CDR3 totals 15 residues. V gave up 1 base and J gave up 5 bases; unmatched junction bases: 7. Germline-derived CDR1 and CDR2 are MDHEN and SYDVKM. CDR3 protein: CASSLFRDRPHEQYF. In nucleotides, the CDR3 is TGTGCCAGCAGTTTATTTAGGGACAGGCCCCACGAGCAGTACTTC.

CDR3 sequence (DNA): TGTGCCAGCAGCTGGGGGGCCGGCTACGAGCAGTACTTC. This encodes CASSWGAGYEQYF. The V and J genes are TRBV5-6 and TRBJ2-7, with D perhaps assigned TRBD1 or TRBD2 (6 bases each). Trimming removed 3 bases at V and 3 bases at J, with 10 bases between. The CDR3 runs to 13 residues. The germline V gene encodes CDR1 SGHDT and CDR2 YYEEEE.

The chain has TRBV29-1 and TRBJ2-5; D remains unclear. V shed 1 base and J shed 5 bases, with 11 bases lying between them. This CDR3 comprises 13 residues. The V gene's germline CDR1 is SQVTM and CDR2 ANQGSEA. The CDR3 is CSVEGLVRETQYF. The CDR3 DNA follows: TGCAGCGTTGAAGGCTTGGTTAGGGAGACCCAGTACTTC.

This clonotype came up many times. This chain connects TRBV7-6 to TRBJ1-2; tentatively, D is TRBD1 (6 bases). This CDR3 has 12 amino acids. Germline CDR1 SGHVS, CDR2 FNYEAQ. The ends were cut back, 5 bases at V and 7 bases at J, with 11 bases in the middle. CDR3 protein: CASSPRTVGYTF. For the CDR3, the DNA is TGTGCCAGCAGCCCCCGGACAGTTGGCTACACCTTC.

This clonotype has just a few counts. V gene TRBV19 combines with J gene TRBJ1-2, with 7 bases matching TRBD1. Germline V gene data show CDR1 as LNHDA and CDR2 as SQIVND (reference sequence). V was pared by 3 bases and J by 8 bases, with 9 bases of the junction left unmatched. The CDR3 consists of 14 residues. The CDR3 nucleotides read TGTGCCAGTAGTATCCTTTTCGGACAGGCGGGCTACACCTTC. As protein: CASSILFGQAGYTF.

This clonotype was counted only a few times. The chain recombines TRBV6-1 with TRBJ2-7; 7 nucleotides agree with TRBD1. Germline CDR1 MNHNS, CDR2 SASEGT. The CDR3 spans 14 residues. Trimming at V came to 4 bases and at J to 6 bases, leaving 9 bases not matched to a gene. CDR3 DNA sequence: TGTGCCAGCAGTGCTACGACAGGGCTAAGCGAGCAGTACTTC. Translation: CASSATTGLSEQYF.

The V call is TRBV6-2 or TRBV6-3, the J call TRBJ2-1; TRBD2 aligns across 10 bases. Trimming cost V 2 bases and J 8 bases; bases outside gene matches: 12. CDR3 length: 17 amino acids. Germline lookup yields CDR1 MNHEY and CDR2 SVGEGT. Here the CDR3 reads CASSYHLASGRRDEQFF. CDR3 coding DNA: TGTGCCAGCAGTTACCACCTTGCTAGCGGGAGACGGGATGAGCAGTTCTTC.

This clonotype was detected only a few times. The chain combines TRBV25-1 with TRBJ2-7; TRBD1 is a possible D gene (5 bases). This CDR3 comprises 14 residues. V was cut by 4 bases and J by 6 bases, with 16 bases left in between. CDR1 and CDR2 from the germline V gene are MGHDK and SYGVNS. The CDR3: CASSVDSIYVEQYF. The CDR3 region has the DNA TGTGCCAGCAGTGTCGACAGTATCTACGTCGAGCAGTACTTC.

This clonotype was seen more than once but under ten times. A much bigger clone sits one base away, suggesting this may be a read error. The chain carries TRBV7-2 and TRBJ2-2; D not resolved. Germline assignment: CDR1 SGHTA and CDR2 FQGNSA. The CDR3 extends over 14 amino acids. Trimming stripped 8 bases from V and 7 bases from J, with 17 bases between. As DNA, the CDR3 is TGTGCCAGCCGCTACACCCGTCTAGGCGGGGAGCTGTTTTTT. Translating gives CASRYTRLGGELFF.

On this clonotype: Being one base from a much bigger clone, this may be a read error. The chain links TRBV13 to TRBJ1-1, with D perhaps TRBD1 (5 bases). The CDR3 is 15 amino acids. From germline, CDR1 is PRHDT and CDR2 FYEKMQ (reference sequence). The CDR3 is CASSPTPGSPAEALF. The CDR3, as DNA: TGTGCCAGCAGCCCCACGCCAGGGTCCCCAGCTGAAGCTCTCTTT.

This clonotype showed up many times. The CDR3 DNA sequence: TGTGCCAGCAGGACCAGCGGGGGGACCTACGAGCAGTACTTC. Translating gives CASRTSGGTYEQYF. The rearrangement joins TRBV6-1 to TRBJ2-7; 9 bases line up with TRBD2. This CDR3 spans 14 amino acids. Germline values: CDR1 MNHNS, CDR2 SASEGT. V was pared by 6 bases and J by 2 bases, with 5 bases of the junction left unmatched.

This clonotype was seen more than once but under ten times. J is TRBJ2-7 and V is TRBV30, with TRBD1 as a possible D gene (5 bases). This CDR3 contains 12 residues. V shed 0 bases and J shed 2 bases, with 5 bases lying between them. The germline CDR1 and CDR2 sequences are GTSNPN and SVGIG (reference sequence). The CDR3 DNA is TGTGCCTGGAGTGTACAGGCCTACGAGCAGTACTTC. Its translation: CAWSVQAYEQYF.

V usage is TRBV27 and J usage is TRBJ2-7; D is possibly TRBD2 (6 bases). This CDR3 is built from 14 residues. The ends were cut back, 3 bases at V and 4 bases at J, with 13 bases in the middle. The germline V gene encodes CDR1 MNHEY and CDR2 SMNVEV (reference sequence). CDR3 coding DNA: TGTGCCAGCAGTTTCCGGGACTTGGGTTACGAGCAGTACTTC. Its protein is CASSFRDLGYEQYF.

This CDR3 is CASSLDGLGFYSNQPQHF. The DNA of the CDR3 is TGTGCCAGCAGCTTGGACGGGTTGGGTTTCTATAGCAATCAGCCCCAGCATTTT. The V gene is TRBV5-5, the J gene TRBJ1-5; D gene unclear. CDR1 and CDR2 from the germline V gene are SGHKS and YYEKEE (reference sequence). This CDR3 spans 18 amino acids. Trimming left V 0 bases short and J 0 bases short, with 16 bases between.